This T cell receptor (beta chain) was retrieved from a study of shared clonotypes between healthy human individuals. Across the study: The donors, a couple of women and a few men, were aged 18 to 49.

The assay was run at deep level. Each subset's genomic DNA was shared equally among a number of immunoSEQ plates. Here immunoSEQ multiplex PCR was the method, and the copy in TCRdb shows in-frame clones only, minus some. This sample yields roughly 450,000 clones, of which 70% to 80% are seen a single time; 10% to 15% belongs to the top ten. This CDR3 has 14 amino acids. The V gene end was trimmed by 4 bases and the J gene end by 4 bases; junction bases not matched to a gene: 8. CDR1 GTSNPN and CDR2 SVGIG come from the germline V gene (reference sequence). General observations from the study: Clonotype sharing among donors likely depends on sequencing depth.

Notes on this clone: Its antigen is still unknown.

The source of this sequence is a woman between 40 and 55 years old in good health. Some clones in this sample may be carry-over from other donors' samples. The chain recombines TRBV30 with TRBJ1-2; TRBD1 matches at 8 bases. Sequenced input: PBMCs. The CDR3 protein is CAWIKQGVGYGYTF. DNA for the CDR3: TGTGCCTGGATTAAACAGGGGGTTGGCTATGGCTACACCTTC.